Below, 15 T cell receptor beta chains from the same sample are listed, as sequenced in a study of T cell responses to AZD1222 COVID-19 vaccine. TCRdb's copy holds only in-frame clones and misses some; the assay was immunoSEQ multiplex PCR. The sample yields fewer than 180,000 clones, 92% seen once. The material sequenced was peripheral blood, taken 28 days after the second AZD1222 dose. The receptors were gathered from an adult who received the AZD1222 COVID-19 vaccine.

V is TRBV5-1 and J is TRBJ2-3; perhaps TRBD2 as D (6 bases). The CDR3 has 14 amino acids. The ends were cut back, 3 bases at V and 1 base at J, with 9 bases in the middle. The V gene's germline CDR1 is SGHRS and CDR2 YFSETQ. CDR3 sequence (DNA): TGCGCCAGCAGCTGGGGGGACGGCACAGATACGCAGTATTTT. Its protein product is CASSWGDGTDTQYF.

The gene calls are TRBV7-8 and TRBJ2-7; no definite D call. CDR3 length: 14 residues. Germline CDR1 and CDR2: SGHVS and FQNEAQ. V lost 1 base to trimming and J lost 3 bases, with 10 bases between them. The CDR3 DNA reads as TGTGCCAGCAGCTTAGGAGAGTTCAACTACGAGCAGTACTTC. Its protein product is CASSLGEFNYEQYF.

The rearrangement links TRBV15 to TRBJ1-2; D is possibly TRBD1 (5 bases). CDR3 size: 15 residues. The V end lost 0 bases, the J end lost 5 bases, and 13 bases lay between the germline ends. Germline CDR1 LNHNV, CDR2 YYDKDF (reference sequence). CDR3 nucleotide sequence: TGTGCCACCAGCAGAGAGATGACAGCGTTTTATGGCTACACCTTC. As protein: CATSREMTAFYGYTF.

The V and J genes are TRBV4-1 and TRBJ2-1; 7 bases map to TRBD1. Germline V CDR1 and CDR2: MGHRA, YSYEKL. V lost 5 bases and J lost 2; bases outside the gene matches: 6. The CDR3 extends over 15 amino acids. In nucleotides, the CDR3 is TGCGCCAGCAGCTATCCGGGACAGACCTACAATGAGCAGTTCTTC. This gives the protein CASSYPGQTYNEQFF.

The chain couples TRBV18 to TRBJ2-7; possible D gene TRBD1, 6 bases. V was trimmed by 5 bases and J by 0 bases, leaving 8 bases between them. Germline loops: CDR1 KGHSH, CDR2 LQKENI. This CDR3 spans 13 amino acids. CDR3 coding DNA: TGTGCCAGCTCAGGGGGCCGCTCCTACGAGCAGTACTTC. As protein: CASSGGRSYEQYF.

The rearrangement joins TRBV7-2 to TRBJ1-2; D unclear. Trimming removed 2 bases from V and 7 bases from J, with 11 bases in between. The CDR3 is 13 amino acids. Germline assignment: CDR1 SGHTA and CDR2 FQGNSA. The chain's CDR3 is CASSLSVAPGYTF. CDR3 in DNA: TGTGCCAGCAGCTTATCCGTCGCACCTGGCTACACCTTC.

This clone has only one observation. V usage is TRBV6-5 and J usage is TRBJ1-2; TRBD1 agrees at 10 bases. After removal of 5 bases from V and 7 bases from J, the junction contained 7 bases not matched to a gene. The length of the CDR3 is 14 residues. CDR1 and CDR2 from the germline V gene are MNHEY and SVGAGI. CDR3 nucleotides: TGTGCCAGCAGTACGGGACAGGGGAGGAGTGGCTACACCTTC. It yields the protein CASSTGQGRSGYTF.

The chain links TRBV7-2 to TRBJ1-1; 8 bases are a match to TRBD1. Trimming at V came to 5 bases and at J to 5 bases, leaving 10 bases not matched to a gene. The CDR3 runs to 15 residues. Per germline, CDR1 SGHTA and CDR2 FQGNSA. CDR3 DNA sequence: TGTGCCAGCAGCCAAACAGGGGGTGGATGGACTGAAGCTTTCTTT. Its protein is CASSQTGGGWTEAFF.

The J gene is TRBJ1-5, the V gene TRBV3-1 (or the pseudogene TRBV3-2), with a weak D call TRBD1 (6 bases). This CDR3 has 16 residues. Trimming removed 4 bases at V and 7 bases at J, with 20 bases between. Germline CDR1 is LGHDT and CDR2 is YNNKEL (reference sequence). The CDR3 sequence is CASSLSTWGQGQPQHF. CDR3 sequence (DNA): TGTGCCAGCAGCCTTTCAACCTGGGGGCAAGGCCAGCCCCAGCATTTT.

The chain has TRBV2 and TRBJ1-5; no definite D call. The germline V and J ends were trimmed by 6 bases and 5 bases, with 14 bases remaining between them. CDR1 is SNHLY and CDR2 is FYNNEI in the germline V gene. CDR3 size: 14 residues. Written as DNA, the CDR3 is TGTGCCAGCAGCGAGCGGACCTCTGATCAGCCCCAGCATTTT. Its translation: CASSERTSDQPQHF. The full variable domain, its missing parts supplied by reference TRBV2 and TRBJ1-5, is EPEVTQTPSHQVTQMGQEVILRCVPISNHLYFYWYRQILGQKVEFLVSFYNNEISEKSEIFDDQFSVERPDGSNFTLKIRSTKLEDSAMYFCASSERTSDQPQHFGDGTRLSIL.

J is TRBJ1-5 and V is TRBV13; D is unresolved. CDR1 and CDR2 from the germline V gene are PRHDT and FYEKMQ (reference sequence). V was clipped by 9 bases and J by 4 bases, with 13 bases between them. The CDR3 spans 13 residues. The CDR3 is CASASTGNQPQHF. CDR3 nucleotides: TGTGCCAGTGCGTCGACGGGGAATCAGCCCCAGCATTTT. Drawing the rest from reference TRBV13 and TRBJ1-5, the complete variable domain is AAGVIQSPRHLIKEKRETATLKCYPIPRHDTVYWYQQGPGQDPQFLISFYEKMQSDKGSIPDRFSAQQFSDYHSELNMSSLELGDSALYFCASASTGNQPQHFGDGTRLSIL.

The chain carries TRBV7-2 and TRBJ1-5; TRBD1 agrees at 7 bases. J lost 4 bases, V lost 3 bases, and 6 bases had no gene match. The CDR3 spans 15 residues. CDR1 SGHTA and CDR2 FQGNSA come from the germline V gene. The chain's CDR3 is CASSLWDSRNQPQHF. CDR3 sequence (DNA): TGTGCCAGCAGCTTGTGGGACAGCAGAAATCAGCCCCAGCATTTT.

The rearrangement joins TRBV5-4 to TRBJ2-2; 12 bases match TRBD2. V dropped 3 bases and J dropped 7; count of bases not matched to a gene: 7. CDR3 length equals 16 residues. Germline-derived CDR1 and CDR2 are SGHNT and YYREEE (reference sequence). The CDR3 loop reads CASSSGLAGPVGELFF. The CDR3 DNA sequence: TGTGCCAGCAGCTCCGGACTAGCGGGACCAGTCGGGGAGCTGTTTTTT.

The chain employs TRBV4-3 and TRBJ1-3; 11 nucleotides agree with TRBD1. The junction had 2 bases not matched to a gene; V was cut back by 3 bases and J by 4 bases. Germline V gives CDR1 LGHNA, CDR2 YSLEER. There are 15 residues in the CDR3. CDR3 DNA sequence: TGCGCCAGCAGCCACGGACAGGGGGCGGGAAACACCATATATTTT. Encoded protein: CASSHGQGAGNTIYF.

This chain uses TRBV2 with TRBJ1-1; D gene unclear. Germline values: CDR1 SNHLY, CDR2 FYNNEI. Trimming removed 3 bases from V and 0 bases from J, with 11 bases in between. This CDR3 is built from 15 residues. CDR3 DNA sequence: TGTGCCAGCAGTGAGAATAGACTTATGAACACTGAAGCTTTCTTT. Protein: CASSENRLMNTEAFF.